This T cell receptor beta chain was observed in a study of molecular identifiers for immune sequencing clone quantification. This clonotype was observed at least ten times. Its antigen is undetermined. The CDR3 sequence is 17 residues long. Unmatched junction bases numbered 14, after V lost 3 bases and J lost 6 bases. CDR1 SGHVS and CDR2 FQNEAQ come from the germline V gene. MiXCR, run by TCRdb on the PCR reads, gives a single entry per CDR3 protein. The repertoire holds some 40,000 distinct CDR3 sequences, about 18% seen once, with roughly 6.6% in the top ten. Naive CD8 T cells, phenotype CD8+CD4-CCR7+CD45RA+, were sorted. Study-level results: Identical TCR molecules can share a barcode, and this sharing could underestimate highly expanded clone sizes.

This TCR derives from a human donor in good health. Some libraries in this study had Jurkat cell RNA spiked in. The sequencing sample was made of naive CD8+ T cells from blood, with Jurkat cell RNA spiked in. The sample's subset: FACS-sorted CD8+CD4-CCR7+CD45RA+ naive T cells. The rearrangement links TRBV7-8 to TRBJ2-3, with TRBD1 matching 8 bases. The CDR3 DNA sequence: TGTGCCAGCAGCTTTTTGGGACAGGCAAGACCTGAGGATACGCAGTATTTT. This encodes CASSFLGQARPEDTQYF.